This entry describes one T cell receptor beta chain. This sample was taken from a study of blood T cell repertoires in COVID-19. Background on the study: Acute-phase and convalescent COVID-19 samples originated in the United States, Italy and Spain. T cells, B-cell-depleted T cells, or PBMCs provided the cDNA or gDNA that served as material.

Patients of the Seattle cohort, enrolled during active infection, were followed longitudinally. Per the authors' pipeline: Amplification from reference gene primers served as the basis for estimated nucleated cell counts. Profiled with immunoSEQ multiplex PCR; TCRdb holds only in-frame clones, not every one. The DNA gave D and trimming, while V, J and clone size come from that table. Among about 340,000 clones listed, 86% were seen once. There are 14 residues in the CDR3. The germline V gene encodes CDR1 KGHSY and CDR2 FQNENV. V was pared by 4 bases and J by 1 base, with 10 bases between. The chain is built from TRBV16 and TRBJ1-1; D might be TRBD1 (6 bases). The receptor comes from a woman aged 60-75 years with COVID-19, enrolled during active disease. Specimen: peripheral blood. The CDR3, as DNA: TGTGCCAGCAGCCTGACAGGCACGAACACTGAAGCTTTCTTT. Its protein product is CASSLTGTNTEAFF. Using reference TRBV16 and TRBJ1-1 for the parts outside the CDR3, the full variable domain is GEEVAQTPKHLVRGEGQKAKLYCAPIKGHSYVFWYQQVLKNEFKFLISFQNENVFDETGMPKERFSAKCLPNSPCSLEIQATKLEDSAVYFCASSLTGTNTEAFFGQGTRLTVV.